This T cell receptor (beta chain) emerged from a study of PD-L1 blockade in urothelial cancer. The overall study: Of roughly 30 patients, twenty-five were males with bladder-origin urothelial cancer. Analyses were performed on blood at 3 weeks after treatment start (the second dose) and at 6 weeks.

TCRdb keeps only in-frame clones here, not all; method: immunoSEQ multiplex PCR. The repertoire holds under 100,000 clones, with around 91% as singletons. Time point denoted: pretreatment peripheral blood. V shed 9 bases and J 0 bases; nucleotides not matched to a gene: 6. Germline V gene sequence: CDR1 SEHNR, CDR2 FQNEAQ (reference sequence). CDR3 length: 14 residues. This sequence originates from a man between 60 and 75 years old with urothelial cancer. This chain joins TRBV7-9 and TRBJ1-1; 8 bases line up with TRBD1. Sequences were derived from PBMCs, sampled around atezolizumab (anti-PD-L1) treatment. The CDR3 DNA sequence: TGTGCCAGTGGACAGGGAGGAATGAACACTGAAGCTTTCTTT. Protein product: CASGQGGMNTEAFF.